The TCR beta chain under discussion was sequenced for a study of technical replicates of blood from a handful of donors. Unmatched junction bases numbered 9, after V lost 8 bases and J lost 9 bases. CDR1 and CDR2 (germline): MNHNY, SVGAGI (reference sequence). There are 12 residues in the CDR3. Profiled with immunoSEQ multiplex PCR; TCRdb holds only in-frame clones, not every one. Of 75,000 to 100,000 clones listed, about 95% are singletons. Source material: T cells isolated from PBMCs. The gene calls are TRBV6-6 and TRBJ1-2; 7 nucleotides agree with TRBD1. The origin of this receptor is a human donor in good health. DNA of the CDR3: TGTGCCAGCGTATACAGGGGAGTTAGCTACACCTTC. The encoded protein is CASVYRGVSYTF.